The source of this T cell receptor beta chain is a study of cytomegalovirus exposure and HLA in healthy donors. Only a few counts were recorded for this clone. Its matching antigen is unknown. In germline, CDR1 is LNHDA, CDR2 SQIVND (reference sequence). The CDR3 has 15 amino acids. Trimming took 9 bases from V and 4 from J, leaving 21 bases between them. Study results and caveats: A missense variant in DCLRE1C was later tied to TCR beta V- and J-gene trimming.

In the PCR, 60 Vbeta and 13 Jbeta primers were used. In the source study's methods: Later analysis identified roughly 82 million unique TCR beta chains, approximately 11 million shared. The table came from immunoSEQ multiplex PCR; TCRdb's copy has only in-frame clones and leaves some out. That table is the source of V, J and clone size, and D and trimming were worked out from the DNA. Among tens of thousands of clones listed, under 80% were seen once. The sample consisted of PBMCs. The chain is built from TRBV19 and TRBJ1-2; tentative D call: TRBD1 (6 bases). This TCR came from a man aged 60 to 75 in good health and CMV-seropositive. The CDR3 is CASLSVDSTSYGYTF. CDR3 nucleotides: TGTGCCAGCCTATCGGTGGACAGTACAAGCTATGGCTACACCTTC.